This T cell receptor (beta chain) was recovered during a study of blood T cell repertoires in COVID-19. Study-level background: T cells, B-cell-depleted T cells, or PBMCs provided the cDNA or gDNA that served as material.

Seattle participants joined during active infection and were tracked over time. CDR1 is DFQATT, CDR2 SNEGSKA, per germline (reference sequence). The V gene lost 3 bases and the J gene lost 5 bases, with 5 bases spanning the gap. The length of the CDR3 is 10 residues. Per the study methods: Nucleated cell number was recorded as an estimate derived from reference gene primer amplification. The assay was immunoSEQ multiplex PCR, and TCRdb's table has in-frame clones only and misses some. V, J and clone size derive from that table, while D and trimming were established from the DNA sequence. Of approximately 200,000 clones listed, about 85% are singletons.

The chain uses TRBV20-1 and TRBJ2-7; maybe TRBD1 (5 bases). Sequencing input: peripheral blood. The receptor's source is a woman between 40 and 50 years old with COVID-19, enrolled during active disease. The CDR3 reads CSASRDEQYF. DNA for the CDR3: TGCAGTGCTAGCAGGGACGAGCAGTACTTC.